These 26 T cell receptor beta chains originate from one sample sequenced in a study of cytomegalovirus exposure and HLA in healthy donors. Method: immunoSEQ multiplex PCR; TCRdb's copy keeps in-frame clones and lacks some. This table has a few hundred thousand clones, 86% appearing once. Input material: PBMCs. Source of these receptors: a woman aged 18-35 years in good health and CMV-seronegative.

This chain connects TRBV5-4 to TRBJ2-3; D remains unclear. The ends were cut back, 4 bases at V and 3 bases at J, with 9 bases in the middle. From germline, CDR1 is SGHNT and CDR2 YYREEE (reference sequence). This CDR3 has 13 amino acids. The CDR3 loop is CASSVFGTDTQYF. The CDR3 DNA follows: TGTGCCAGCAGCGTTTTCGGTACAGATACGCAGTATTTT.

This sequence joins TRBV4-2 and TRBJ2-2, with 8 bases identical to TRBD2. The ends lost 5 bases at V and 2 bases at J; junction bases unmatched: 7. This CDR3 spans 16 amino acids. The germline CDR1 and CDR2 sequences are LGHNA and YNFKEQ. The CDR3 loop reads CASSGSGGGNTGELFF. The CDR3 DNA is TGTGCCAGCAGCGGCTCGGGAGGGGGAAACACCGGGGAGCTGTTTTTT.

The rearrangement uses TRBV4-1 and TRBJ2-2, with 12 bases identical to TRBD2. V trimming: 1 base; J trimming: 7 bases; junction bases outside the gene matches: 7. The CDR3 has 17 amino acids. Germline V gene sequence: CDR1 MGHRA, CDR2 YSYEKL. CDR3 in amino acids: CASSQGLAGVVVGELFF. In DNA, the CDR3 is TGCGCCAGCAGCCAAGGACTAGCGGGAGTCGTTGTCGGGGAGCTGTTTTTT.

The CDR3 DNA reads TGCGCCAGCAGCAAGGACAAAGTCACAGATACGCAGTATTTT. Translated: CASSKDKVTDTQYF. The gene calls are TRBV5-1 and TRBJ2-3; D may be TRBD1 (5 bases). V lost 4 bases, J lost 2 bases, and 11 bases lay in between. The germline CDR1 and CDR2 sequences are SGHRS and YFSETQ. This CDR3 comprises 14 residues.

V is TRBV9 and J is TRBJ2-7; 9 nucleotides line up with TRBD2. Trimming took 0 bases from V and 4 from J; bases not matched to a gene: 8. CDR1 and CDR2 from the germline V gene are SGDLS and YYNGEE. The CDR3 sequence is 16 residues long. CDR3 residues: CASSVVGGRGFYEQYF. The DNA of the CDR3 is TGTGCCAGCAGCGTAGTCGGCGGGAGGGGCTTTTACGAGCAGTACTTC.

The chain joins TRBV18 to TRBJ1-3; D perhaps matches TRBD1 (6 bases). CDR1 KGHSH and CDR2 LQKENI come from the germline V gene. This CDR3 is 15 amino acids long. V was shortened by 0 bases and J by 4 bases, with 10 bases between the two germline ends. The DNA for the CDR3 is TGTGCCAGCTCACCACCGGGGGGGCTCGGAAACACCATATATTTT. It translates to CASSPPGGLGNTIYF.

The V gene is TRBV5-1, the J gene TRBJ2-4; maybe TRBD2 (6 bases). With 1 base removed from V and 10 bases from J, the gap between germline ends came to 21 bases. Per germline, CDR1 SGHRS and CDR2 YFSETQ. This CDR3 contains 16 residues. The CDR3 sequence is CASSLTGELGGRIQYF. CDR3 bases: TGCGCCAGCAGCTTGACGGGGGAGCTGGGCGGTAGAATTCAGTACTTC.

The chain recombines TRBV7-2 with TRBJ2-1; tentative D call: TRBD2 (6 bases). The CDR3 totals 11 residues. Trimming took 0 bases from V and 15 from J, leaving 9 bases between them. From germline, CDR1 is SGHTA and CDR2 FQGNSA. Here the CDR3 reads CASSLATGVFF. DNA of the CDR3: TGTGCCAGCAGCTTAGCGACGGGGGTGTTCTTC.

This chain uses TRBV5-8 with TRBJ2-5, with D perhaps matching TRBD1 (6 bases). V was clipped by 0 bases and J by 1 base, with 10 bases between them. Germline loops: CDR1 SGHTS, CDR2 YDEGEE. The CDR3 has 15 residues. The CDR3 DNA sequence: TGTGCCAGCAGCTTGGGGACAGAACCCCAAGAGACCCAGTACTTC. This codes for CASSLGTEPQETQYF.

J is TRBJ2-7 and V is TRBV18, with 7 positions matching TRBD1. V trimming: 5 bases; J trimming: 3 bases; junction bases outside the gene matches: 4. The CDR3 is made up of 13 amino acids. Germline V lookup: CDR1 KGHSH, CDR2 LQKENI. The CDR3: CASSTGTDYEQYF. The CDR3 DNA reads as TGTGCCAGCTCAACCGGGACAGACTACGAGCAGTACTTC.

V gene TRBV7-7 combines with J gene TRBJ2-3; 15 nucleotides match TRBD2. Germline V gives CDR1 SSHAT, CDR2 FNYEAQ (reference sequence). CDR3 size: 16 residues. The junction had 4 bases not matched to a gene; V was cut back by 3 bases and J by 6 bases. The CDR3 DNA sequence: TGTGCCAGCAGCTTGGGACTAGCGGGAGGTGGGGATACGCAGTATTTT. It is translated as CASSLGLAGGGDTQYF.

The rearrangement joins TRBV6-5 to TRBJ1-4; D is ambiguous. Germline CDR1 reads MNHEY; CDR2 reads SVGAGI. Trimming removed 5 bases at V and 2 bases at J, with 9 bases between. CDR3 length equals 14 residues. CDR3 sequence reads: CASSQLGTNEKLFF. The DNA of the CDR3 is TGTGCCAGCAGTCAACTAGGGACTAATGAAAAACTGTTTTTT.

The chain has TRBV2 and TRBJ1-2; D remains unclear. CDR3 length: 16 residues. Deletions cut 1 base from V and 5 bases from J, with 17 bases between. Germline lookup yields CDR1 SNHLY and CDR2 FYNNEI. The CDR3 coding sequence is TGTGCCAGCAGTGAAGGGGAGGGCCAGGAGGGTTATGGCTACACCTTC. Its protein product is CASSEGEGQEGYGYTF.

This chain uses TRBV6-6 with TRBJ1-4; 7 bases are a match to TRBD1. Germline lookup yields CDR1 MNHNY and CDR2 SVGAGI (reference sequence). The CDR3 totals 15 residues. J gave up 3 bases and V 7 bases, and 8 bases lay outside the gene matches. The chain's CDR3 is CASTYTGTANEKLFF. The DNA for the CDR3 is TGTGCCAGCACCTATACCGGGACAGCTAATGAAAAACTGTTTTTT.

The V gene is TRBV11-2, the J gene TRBJ2-3, with D hard to call. This CDR3 is built from 14 residues. Germline assignment: CDR1 SGHAT and CDR2 FQNNGV. V dropped 5 bases and J dropped 0 bases, with 9 bases sitting between them. CDR3 protein: CASSLLTSTDTQYF. DNA for the CDR3: TGTGCCAGCAGCCTACTAACTAGCACAGATACGCAGTATTTT.

The chain couples TRBV28 to TRBJ1-2; TRBD1 agrees at 7 bases. Germline V gene lookup returns CDR1 MDHEN and CDR2 SYDVKM. The CDR3 is made up of 15 amino acids. V lost 6 bases and J lost 6; bases outside the gene matches: 13. This chain's CDR3 is CASRVRDGTAHGYTF. CDR3 DNA: TGTGCCAGCAGGGTCCGGGATGGGACAGCTCATGGCTACACCTTC.

The chain joins TRBV7-9 to TRBJ2-2; 8 positions match TRBD1. Losses at the gene ends were 3 bases for V and 5 bases for J; bases not matched to a gene: 5. Germline CDR1 is SEHNR and CDR2 is FQNEAQ (reference sequence). This CDR3 contains 15 residues. The CDR3 nucleotides read TGTGCCAGCAGCTTGGGGACAGGTCGGACCGGGGAGCTGTTTTTT. Translating gives CASSLGTGRTGELFF.

The chain links TRBV28 to TRBJ2-7; no reliable D call. Germline assignment: CDR1 MDHEN and CDR2 SYDVKM. Trimming shortened V by 2 bases and J by 1 base, and 12 bases separated the two germline ends. The CDR3 loop spans 15 amino acids. Here the CDR3 reads CASSLRATLSYEQYF. Here the CDR3 DNA reads TGTGCCAGCAGTTTAAGAGCGACGTTATCCTACGAGCAGTACTTC.

CDR3 DNA sequence: TGTGCCTGGCGCCGGGGGGCCACCGGGGAGCTGTTTTTT. Translating it yields CAWRRGATGELFF. The chain uses TRBV30 and TRBJ2-2, with TRBD2 as a possible D gene (7 bases). CDR1 is GTSNPN and CDR2 is SVGIG in the germline V gene (reference sequence). With 5 bases removed from V and 4 bases from J, the gap between germline ends came to 11 bases. The CDR3 totals 13 residues.

The chain uses TRBV6-5 and TRBJ1-1, with 11 bases identical to TRBD1. The trim removed 10 bases at V and 0 bases at J, leaving 4 bases unmatched. This CDR3 comprises 14 residues. The germline V gene has CDR1 MNHEY and CDR2 SVGAGI. CDR3 nucleotide sequence: TGTGCCACCGGGACAGGGGGAATGAACACTGAAGCTTTCTTT. Its translation: CATGTGGMNTEAFF.

V gene TRBV2 combines with J gene TRBJ2-1; 8 bases match TRBD1. The CDR3 has 14 residues. Germline values: CDR1 SNHLY, CDR2 FYNNEI. Trimming at V came to 10 bases and at J to 0 bases, leaving 5 bases not matched to a gene. In DNA form, the CDR3 reads TGTGCCACTCCGGGACAGGCCTCCTACAATGAGCAGTTCTTC. Protein sequence: CATPGQASYNEQFF.

The rearrangement links TRBV6-5 to TRBJ2-7; 11 positions match TRBD1. The CDR3 length is 14 residues. The V segment lost 6 bases and the J segment 7 bases; nucleotides outside the gene matches: 8. Per germline, CDR1 MNHEY and CDR2 SVGAGI. The DNA for the CDR3 is TGTGCCAGCAGCCCCGGACAGGGGGCGGAAGAGCAGTACTTC. Its translation is CASSPGQGAEEQYF.

The chain joins TRBV14 to TRBJ2-2; D unresolved. The V end lost 4 bases, the J end lost 5 bases, and 29 bases lay between the germline ends. This CDR3 region has 20 residues. Germline V gene data show CDR1 as SGHDN and CDR2 as FVKESK. The CDR3 region is CASSPRDVDTLPIWTGELFF. CDR3 nucleotides: TGTGCCAGCAGCCCTCGTGATGTAGACACGCTCCCTATTTGGACCGGGGAGCTGTTTTTT. Drawing the rest from reference TRBV14 and TRBJ2-2, the complete variable domain is EAGVTQFPSHSVIEKGQTVTLRCDPISGHDNLYWYRRVMGKEIKFLLHFVKESKQDESGMPNNRFLAERTGGTYSTLKVQPAELEDSGVYFCASSPRDVDTLPIWTGELFFGEGSRLTVL.

The chain carries TRBV2 and TRBJ2-1; 9 nucleotides match TRBD1. The CDR3 sequence is 14 residues long. Germline loops: CDR1 SNHLY, CDR2 FYNNEI. The V gene end was trimmed by 6 bases and the J gene end by 6 bases; junction bases not matched to a gene: 6. In DNA, the CDR3 is TGTGCCAGCAGGGCGGGGACAGGGATCAATGAGCAGTTCTTC. Its translation: CASRAGTGINEQFF.

This chain uses TRBV27 with TRBJ2-7, with 12 bases aligning to TRBD2. The germline V gene has CDR1 MNHEY and CDR2 SMNVEV (reference sequence). This CDR3 comprises 18 residues. After removal of 2 bases from V and 6 bases from J, the junction contained 14 bases not matched to a gene. The chain's CDR3 is CASSLGRGASGRAPEQYF. The CDR3 nucleotides are TGTGCCAGCAGTTTAGGGCGCGGGGCTAGCGGGAGGGCCCCCGAGCAGTACTTC.

The chain is built from TRBV4-2 and TRBJ2-7, with 12 bases fitting TRBD2. V was clipped by 2 bases and J by 2 bases; unmatched bases: 10. This CDR3 is 18 amino acids long. Germline CDR1 and CDR2: LGHNA and YNFKEQ. The DNA for the CDR3 is TGTGCCAGCAGCCAACAGACTAGCGGGAGTGGGTATCCCTACGAGCAGTACTTC. It codes for CASSQQTSGSGYPYEQYF.